The clone carrying this T cell receptor beta chain has just a few counts. The CDR3 is 16 amino acids. Germline CDR1 reads SQVTM; CDR2 reads ANQGSEA. V was pared by 3 bases and J by 1 base, with 16 bases between. This record comes from a study of beta chain features in type 1 diabetes. As every portion of the isolated RNA was reverse transcribed, the sequencing read expressed TCRB transcripts. Repertoires were generated with immunoSEQ multiplex PCR, while TCRdb's copy carries only in-frame clones and drops some. The profile shows over 500,000 clones, around 15% of them singletons. This receptor was obtained from a man aged 18 to 30 in good health. This rearrangement joins TRBV29-1 to TRBJ2-1; D is possibly TRBD1 (5 bases). Sequenced sample: naive CD4+ T cells from blood. CDR3 nucleotides: TGCAGCGTTGAGGGGCCCTCCCCGGAGTCCTACAATGAGCAGTTCTTC. This codes for CSVEGPSPESYNEQFF.